Sequencing of this T cell receptor (beta chain) was carried out in a study of beta chain features in type 1 diabetes. Findings and limits, study-wide: The naive, central memory and Treg TCRB repertoires of patients appeared to be more similar to one another than those of healthy donors. Any role of HLA type in TCRB rearrangement remained unresolved here. A moderate, significant TCRB CDR3 shortening appeared in type 1 diabetes across four CD4+ subsets.

Germline CDR1 reads SGDLS; CDR2 reads YYNGEE. The CDR3 runs 14 residues. Trimming cost V 0 bases and J 9 bases, with 13 bases left between them. Expressed TCRB transcripts were sequenced because the isolated RNA had all been reverse transcribed beforehand. Reads from naive, central memory and regulatory T cell samples averaged about 3.57 million. Some clones are missing from TCRdb's copy, which holds only in-frame ones; the method was immunoSEQ multiplex PCR. There are 150,000 to 190,000 clones in the sample; about 7.3% occur only once, and 0.65% lies in the top ten. Turning to this clone: Its target is unknown.

The clonotype comes from a man between 18 and 35 years old in good health. Sequenced sample: central memory CD4+ T cells from blood. The chain couples TRBV9 to TRBJ2-1; D is perhaps TRBD2 (6 bases). CDR3 sequence (DNA): TGTGCCAGCAGCGTAGGGACGCGGGACGGTGAGCAGTTCTTC. Amino acid sequence: CASSVGTRDGEQFF.